The sequence of this T cell receptor beta chain was determined in a study of cytotoxic CD8 clonotypes in ibrutinib-treated CLL. Whole-study context: Response material was collected after a median 12 months of treatment, range 6 to 36. Study findings and constraints: Sustained-remission and progressing patients' sampling times differed. With treatment, public clonotypes, which were uncommon, either contracted or remained stable.

As regards this clone: What it recognizes is unknown.

Germline V gene data show CDR1 as MNHEY and CDR2 as SMNVEV (reference sequence). The germline V and J ends were trimmed by 10 bases and 5 bases, with 11 bases remaining between them. The length of the CDR3 is 11 residues. Sequencing sought depths of 1 in 200,000 to 1 in 1 million T cells. Measured with immunoSEQ multiplex PCR; TCRdb has only the in-frame clones, and not every one. The repertoire holds 6,500 to 9,000 clones, 60% to 80% seen once, with more than 35% in the top ten. This TCR derives from a human donor with chronic lymphocytic leukemia. The genes are TRBV27 and TRBJ1-1; a possible D gene is TRBD1 (5 bases). Sample: PBMCs, taken before ibrutinib treatment. The CDR3 DNA reads TGTGCCACCCTCGGGGGTACTGAAGCTTTCTTT. Its protein product is CATLGGTEAFF.